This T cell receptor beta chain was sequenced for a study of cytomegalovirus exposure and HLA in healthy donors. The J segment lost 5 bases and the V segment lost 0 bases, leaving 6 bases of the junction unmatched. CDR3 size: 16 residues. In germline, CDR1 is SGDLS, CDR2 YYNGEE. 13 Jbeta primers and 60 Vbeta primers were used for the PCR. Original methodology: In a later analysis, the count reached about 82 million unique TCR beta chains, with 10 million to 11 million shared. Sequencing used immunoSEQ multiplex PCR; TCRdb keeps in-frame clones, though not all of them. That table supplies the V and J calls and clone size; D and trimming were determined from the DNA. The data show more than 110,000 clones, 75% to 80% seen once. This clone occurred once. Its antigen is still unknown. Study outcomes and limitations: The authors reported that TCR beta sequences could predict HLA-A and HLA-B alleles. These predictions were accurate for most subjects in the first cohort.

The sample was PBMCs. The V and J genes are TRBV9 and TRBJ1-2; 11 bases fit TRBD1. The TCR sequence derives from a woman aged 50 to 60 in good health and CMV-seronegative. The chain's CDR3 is CASSVDPGTGGYGYTF. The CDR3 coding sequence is TGTGCCAGCAGCGTAGACCCCGGGACAGGGGGTTATGGCTACACCTTC.